This T cell receptor (beta chain) was sequenced during a study of blood T cell repertoires in COVID-19. Turning to the study itself: Acute-phase and convalescent COVID-19 samples originated in the United States, Italy and Spain.

This CDR3 comprises 14 residues. V was pared by 4 bases and J by 1 base, with 11 bases between. Looked up from germline, CDR1 is SGHNT and CDR2 is YYREEE (reference sequence). Methods used by the authors: Amplifying reference gene primers gave estimates of nucleated cell counts. Profiling relied on immunoSEQ multiplex PCR, and the TCRdb table lists in-frame clones only, not all of them. V and J calls plus clone size are reproduced from that table; the DNA served to infer D and trimming. Among 350,000 to 400,000 clones, roughly nine tenths were seen once, and the ten largest hold 1%. J is TRBJ1-1 and V is TRBV5-4; D gene unclear. The sequencing sample was made of PBMCs or T cells enriched from blood (not recorded which). The source is a man aged 18 to 29 who had recovered from COVID-19. CDR3 region: CASSPFAGNTEAFF. In DNA form, the CDR3 reads TGTGCCAGCAGCCCTTTTGCAGGGAACACTGAAGCTTTCTTT.